This record concerns one TCR beta chain sequence. These data are taken from a study of T cells in Graves' hyperthyroidism and ophthalmopathy. RNA transcripts yielded amplified TCR beta CDR3 regions. First-round RT-PCR with HTBI primers amplified the TCR CDR3 region. TCRdb fed the multiplex PCR reads into MiXCR, producing one record per CDR3 protein. Found here are under 400,000 distinct CDR3 sequences, roughly 13% of them singletons; the top ten hold 9.2%. The clonotype comes from a woman aged 18-29 years with Graves' hyperthyroidism. The specimen sequenced was blood.

The CDR3 here is CASSAFSRVDQPQHF. In DNA form, the CDR3 reads TGTGCCAGCAGCGCCTTTAGCAGGGTTGATCAGCCCCAGCATTTT. The chain is built from TRBV6-1 and TRBJ1-5; the D gene is possibly TRBD1 (5 bases). The CDR3 has 15 residues. The ends were cut back, 6 bases at V and 5 bases at J, with 17 bases in the middle. Germline CDR1 and CDR2: MNHNS and SASEGT.